Given below is one T cell receptor (beta chain) in context. No antigen is known for it. Germline V gives CDR1 SGHNT, CDR2 YYREEE (reference sequence). The CDR3 extends over 13 amino acids. The data were obtained in a study of Tregs in tolerant kidney transplant recipients. General study results and limits: Activated donor B cell expansion appeared to reveal the most relevant donor-specific TCRbeta repertoire. Some patients' samples used different primers over time, so nucleotide sequences weren't comparable.

Mixed chimerism was transient after nonmyeloablative marrow transplants from related graft donors. The table came from immunoSEQ multiplex PCR; TCRdb's copy has only in-frame clones and leaves some out. The sample records some 50,000 clones, 89% being singletons. Sequencing was performed on CD8+ T cells from blood (PBMCs), taken 12 months after the transplant. The chain joins TRBV5-4 to TRBJ2-5; 8 bases are a match to TRBD1. With the DNA end fitting TRBJ2-7 better, the J assignment may be wrong. This clonotype originated in a human patient who received a combined kidney and bone marrow transplant. A share of the T cells may be of graft donor origin. The CDR3 loop reads CASSDRGAYEQYF. CDR3 sequence (DNA): TGTGCCAGCAGCGACAGGGGAGCCTACGAGCAGTACTTC.